This TCR beta chain came from a study of CD8+CD57+ T cells in acquired aplastic anemia. Study-level information: Mean yield of DNA from sorted CD4+ and CD8+ cells was 3 to 3.5 ug. Healthy donor sequencing depth: 10 million to 10.8 million CD4+, roughly 12 million CD8+ reads. Study-level findings and limits: Patients and controls were not found to differ significantly in CD8+ Simpson's diversity. Shared by patients and controls, 25 to 30 CD8+ CDR3s were abundant in patients.

This clonotype was detected many times. What it recognizes is unknown. This CDR3 comprises 13 residues. Germline-derived CDR1 and CDR2 are KGHDR and SFDVKD. Between the trimmed V and J ends, which lost 4 bases and 5 bases, there was a span of 8 bases. It was genomic DNA that served as the template for profiling TCR beta VDJ and CDR3. TCRdb used MiXCR to reprocess the reads, holding one entry per CDR3 protein. The sample contains tens of thousands of distinct CDR3 sequences, 40% to 50% of which appear only once. This sequence was found in a human donor in good health, serving as a control. The material sequenced was sorted CD4+, CD8+, or CD8+CD57+ T cells (not recorded which) from PBMCs. The chain couples TRBV24-1 to TRBJ2-1; D might be TRBD1 (5 bases). This CDR3 is CATSDVGDNEQFF. The CDR3 region has the DNA TGTGCCACCAGTGACGTAGGGGACAATGAGCAGTTCTTC.